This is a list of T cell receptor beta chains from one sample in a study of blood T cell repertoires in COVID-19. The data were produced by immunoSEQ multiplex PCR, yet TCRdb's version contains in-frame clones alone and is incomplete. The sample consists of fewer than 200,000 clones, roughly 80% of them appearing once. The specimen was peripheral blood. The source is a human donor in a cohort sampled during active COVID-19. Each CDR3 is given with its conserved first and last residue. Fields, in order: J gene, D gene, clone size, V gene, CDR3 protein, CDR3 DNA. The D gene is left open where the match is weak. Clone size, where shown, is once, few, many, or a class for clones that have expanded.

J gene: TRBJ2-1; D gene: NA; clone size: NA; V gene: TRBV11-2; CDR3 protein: CASSLVRDGKQFF; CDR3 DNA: TGTGCCAGCAGCTTAGTCAGGGATGGGAAGCAGTTCTTC
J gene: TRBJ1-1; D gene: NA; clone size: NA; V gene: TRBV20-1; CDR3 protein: CSANFAFF; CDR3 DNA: TGCAGTGCTAACTTCGCTTTCTTT
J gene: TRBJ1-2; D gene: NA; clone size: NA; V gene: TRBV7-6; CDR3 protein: CASSSRGYRDALSEGGYTF; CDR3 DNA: TGTGCCAGCAGCTCCCGGGGGTACCGGGACGCGCTTTCCGAGGGGGGCTACACCTTC
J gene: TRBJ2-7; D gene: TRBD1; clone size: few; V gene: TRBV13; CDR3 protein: CASSDYRGLGEQYF; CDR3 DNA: TGTGCCAGCAGCGATTACAGGGGGCTGGGGGAGCAGTACTTC
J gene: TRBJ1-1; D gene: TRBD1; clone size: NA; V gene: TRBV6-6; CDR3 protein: CASSQIGTGGGMAFF; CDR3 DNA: TGTGCCAGCAGCCAAATCGGGACAGGGGGCGGAATGGCTTTCTTT
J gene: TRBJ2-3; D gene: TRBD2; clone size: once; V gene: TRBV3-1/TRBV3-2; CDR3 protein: CASSTPAGGMTSTDTQYF; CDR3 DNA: TGTGCCAGCAGCACACCTGCGGGGGGAATGACTAGCACAGATACGCAGTATTTT
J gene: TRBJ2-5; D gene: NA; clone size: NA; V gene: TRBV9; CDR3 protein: CASSVGAGGRTQETQYF; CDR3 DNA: TGTGCCAGCAGCGTAGGAGCTGGGGGCAGGACCCAAGAGACCCAGTACTTC
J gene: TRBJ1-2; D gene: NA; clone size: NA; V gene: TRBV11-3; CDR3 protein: CASSLDNLSMVRTF; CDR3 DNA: TGTGCCAGCAGCTTAGACAACCTATCTATGGTGAGGACCTTC
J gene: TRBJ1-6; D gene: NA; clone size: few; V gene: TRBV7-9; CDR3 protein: CASSFDDRTAYNSPLHF; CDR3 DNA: TGTGCCAGCAGCTTCGACGACAGGACCGCCTATAATTCACCCCTCCACTTT
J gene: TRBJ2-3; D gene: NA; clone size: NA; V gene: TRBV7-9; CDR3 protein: CASSLRGGGAIRTDTQYF; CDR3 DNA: TGTGCCAGCAGCTTACGAGGGGGCGGGGCCATTCGCACAGATACGCAGTATTTT
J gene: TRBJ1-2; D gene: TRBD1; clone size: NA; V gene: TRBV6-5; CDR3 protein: CASRRQGGGYTF; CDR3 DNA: TGTGCCAGCAGGAGACAGGGAGGCGGCTACACCTTC
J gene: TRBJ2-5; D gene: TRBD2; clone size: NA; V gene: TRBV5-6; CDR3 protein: CASSSFRQRGLGETQYF; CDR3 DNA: TGTGCCAGCAGCTCCTTCCGTCAGCGGGGGTTGGGGGAGACCCAGTACTTC
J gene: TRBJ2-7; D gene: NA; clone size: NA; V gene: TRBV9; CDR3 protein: CASSVEVQGGGEQYF; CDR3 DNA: TGTGCCAGCAGCGTAGAAGTTCAGGGAGGAGGCGAGCAGTACTTC
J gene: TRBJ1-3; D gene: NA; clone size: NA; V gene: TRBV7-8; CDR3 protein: CASSLSRGTGNTIYF; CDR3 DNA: TGTGCCAGCAGCCTCAGCAGGGGAACTGGAAACACCATATATTTT
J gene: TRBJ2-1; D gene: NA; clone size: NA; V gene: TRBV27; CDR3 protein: CASSSPGGPDLNEQFF; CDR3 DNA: TGTGCCAGCAGTTCACCCGGGGGGCCAGATCTCAATGAGCAGTTCTTC
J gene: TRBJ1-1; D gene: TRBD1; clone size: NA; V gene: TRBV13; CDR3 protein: CASSLAGAQGAGNTEAFF; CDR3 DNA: TGTGCCAGCAGCTTAGCTGGGGCACAGGGGGCGGGGAACACTGAAGCTTTCTTT
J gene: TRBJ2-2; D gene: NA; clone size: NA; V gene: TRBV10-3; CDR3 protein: CAISDSAGFDTGELFF; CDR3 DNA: TGTGCCATCAGTGACTCGGCGGGTTTTGACACCGGGGAGCTGTTTTTT
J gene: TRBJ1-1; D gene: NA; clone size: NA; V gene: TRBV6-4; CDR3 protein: CASSSEGTAEAFF; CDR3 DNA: TGTGCCAGCAGTTCCGAGGGAACTGCTGAAGCTTTCTTT
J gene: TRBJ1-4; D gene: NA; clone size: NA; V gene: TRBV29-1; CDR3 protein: CTARDSDEKLFF; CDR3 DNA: TGCACCGCGAGGGACTCTGATGAAAAACTGTTTTTT
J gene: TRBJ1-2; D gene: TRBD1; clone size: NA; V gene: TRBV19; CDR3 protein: CASSAPGQGFGYTF; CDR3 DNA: TGTGCCAGTAGTGCACCGGGACAGGGTTTTGGCTACACCTTC